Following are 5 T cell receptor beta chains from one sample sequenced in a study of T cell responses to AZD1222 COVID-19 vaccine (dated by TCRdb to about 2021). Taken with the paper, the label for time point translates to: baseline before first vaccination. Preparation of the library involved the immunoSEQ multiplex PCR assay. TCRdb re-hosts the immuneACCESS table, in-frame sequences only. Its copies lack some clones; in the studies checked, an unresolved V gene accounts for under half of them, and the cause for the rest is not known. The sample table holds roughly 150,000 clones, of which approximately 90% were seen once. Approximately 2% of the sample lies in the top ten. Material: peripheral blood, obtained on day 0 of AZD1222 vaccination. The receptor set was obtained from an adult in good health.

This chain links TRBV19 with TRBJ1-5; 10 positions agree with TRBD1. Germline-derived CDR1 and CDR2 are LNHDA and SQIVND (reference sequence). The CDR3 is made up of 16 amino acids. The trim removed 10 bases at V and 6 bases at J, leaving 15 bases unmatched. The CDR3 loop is CATTQTGTGVFQPQHF. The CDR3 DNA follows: TGTGCCACTACTCAAACCGGGACAGGGGTTTTTCAGCCCCAGCATTTT.

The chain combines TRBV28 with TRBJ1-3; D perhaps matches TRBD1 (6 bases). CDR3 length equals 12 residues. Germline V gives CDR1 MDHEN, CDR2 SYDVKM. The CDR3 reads CSTGQVGNTIYF. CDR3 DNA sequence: TGTTCCACAGGGCAAGTTGGAAACACCATATATTTT.

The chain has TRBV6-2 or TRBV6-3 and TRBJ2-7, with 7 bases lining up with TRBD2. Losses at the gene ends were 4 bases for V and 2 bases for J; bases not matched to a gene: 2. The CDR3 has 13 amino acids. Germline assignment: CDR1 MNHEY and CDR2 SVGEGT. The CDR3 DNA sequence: TGTGCCAGCAGTTTAAGCGGGACCTACGAGCAGTACTTC. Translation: CASSLSGTYEQYF.

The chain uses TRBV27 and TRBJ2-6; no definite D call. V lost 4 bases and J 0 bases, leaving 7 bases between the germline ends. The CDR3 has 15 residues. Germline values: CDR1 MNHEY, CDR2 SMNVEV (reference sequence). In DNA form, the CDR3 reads TGTGCCAGCAGTTGGAGAAACTCTGGGGCCAACGTCCTGACTTTC. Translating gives CASSWRNSGANVLTF.

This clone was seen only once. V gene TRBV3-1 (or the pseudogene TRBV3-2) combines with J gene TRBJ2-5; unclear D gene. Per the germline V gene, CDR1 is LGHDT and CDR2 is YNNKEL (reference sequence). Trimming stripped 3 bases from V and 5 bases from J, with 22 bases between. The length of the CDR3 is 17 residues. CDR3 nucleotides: TGTGCCAGCAGCCATCCCAAGGCAGGTCAGGAACAGGAGACCCAGTACTTC. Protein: CASSHPKAGQEQETQYF.